The 27 T cell receptor beta chains listed next were all sequenced from one sample in a study of blood T cell repertoires in COVID-19. Only in-frame clones appear in the TCRdb table, and some are missing; sequencing was by immunoSEQ multiplex PCR. The table has fewer than 45,000 clones, around 85% seen once; the top ten hold roughly 33%. The source material was peripheral blood. The receptors come from a woman at least 80 years old with acute or convalescent COVID-19.

The chain combines TRBV15 with TRBJ2-2; possible D gene TRBD1, 5 bases. The length of the CDR3 is 15 residues. Germline V gene lookup returns CDR1 LNHNV and CDR2 YYDKDF (reference sequence). With 0 bases removed from V and 8 bases from J, the gap between germline ends came to 13 bases. CDR3 sequence (DNA): TGTGCCACCAGCAGAGAAAGGGGCCCCCTGGGGGAGCTGTTTTTT. Translation gives CATSRERGPLGELFF.

This clone appeared a few times. The rearrangement joins TRBV7-2 to TRBJ1-1, with TRBD1 matching 7 bases. J was trimmed by 7 bases and V by 5 bases; bases with no gene match: 10. This CDR3 region has 14 residues. Germline loops: CDR1 SGHTA, CDR2 FQGNSA. The CDR3 here is CASSTLGTDREAFF. Here the CDR3 DNA reads TGTGCCAGCAGCACGCTGGGGACAGACCGTGAAGCTTTCTTT.

This clone has a handful of counts. CDR3 DNA sequence: TGTGCCAGTAGTATAGAGGTCGGGGACACCGGGGAGCTGTTTTTT. Amino acid sequence: CASSIEVGDTGELFF. The gene calls are TRBV19 and TRBJ2-2; D might be TRBD2 (5 bases). Germline V gene data show CDR1 as LNHDA and CDR2 as SQIVND (reference sequence). This CDR3 has 15 amino acids. Trimming removed 0 bases at V and 3 bases at J, with 8 bases between.

The J gene is TRBJ2-1, the V gene TRBV9; 11 bases line up with TRBD2. Per the germline V gene, CDR1 is SGDLS and CDR2 is YYNGEE. V was pared by 0 bases and J by 7 bases, with 6 bases of the junction left unmatched. The CDR3 covers 16 residues. CDR3 nucleotide sequence: TGTGCCAGCAGCGTAGAACTAGCGGGAGTTGGTAATGAGCAGTTCTTC. Translating it yields CASSVELAGVGNEQFF.

This clone came up once. The chain couples TRBV19 to TRBJ2-1; 8 bases line up with TRBD1. J gave up 1 base and V 9 bases, and 11 bases lay outside the gene matches. Germline V CDR1 and CDR2: LNHDA, SQIVND (reference sequence). This CDR3 region has 16 residues. In DNA, the CDR3 is TGTGCCAGCAGCCTTACCGGGACAGGTTCCTACAATGAGCAGTTCTTC. It yields the protein CASSLTGTGSYNEQFF.

This chain's CDR3 is CASSEAGGKYEQYF. The CDR3 nucleotides read TGTGCCAGCAGTGAAGCGGGAGGGAAATACGAGCAGTACTTC. J is TRBJ2-7 and V is TRBV6-1; 7 positions match TRBD2. Looked up from germline, CDR1 is MNHNS and CDR2 is SASEGT. The CDR3 loop spans 14 amino acids. V shed 0 bases, J shed 4 bases, and the junction held 3 bases outside the gene matches.

V is TRBV2 and J is TRBJ2-7, with D perhaps TRBD2 (6 bases). Trimming cost V 11 bases and J 6 bases, with 14 bases left between them. CDR1 SNHLY and CDR2 FYNNEI come from the germline V gene. This CDR3 contains 11 residues. The CDR3 DNA reads TGTGCCGGCCGCGGGGTCTTCGAGCAGTACTTC. This encodes CAGRGVFEQYF.

The chain employs TRBV6-5 and TRBJ1-1; D perhaps matches TRBD1 (5 bases). CDR3 length: 15 amino acids. The germline CDR1 and CDR2 sequences are MNHEY and SVGAGI. V was trimmed by 0 bases and J by 11 bases, leaving 19 bases between them. The CDR3 DNA reads as TGTGCCAGCAGTTACTCGAGAGGCTCAGGGTTTTTGGCTTTCTTT. It codes for CASSYSRGSGFLAFF.

The genes are TRBV3-1 (or the pseudogene TRBV3-2) and TRBJ2-7; 8 bases agree with TRBD2. This CDR3 is built from 15 residues. The trim removed 4 bases at V and 5 bases at J, leaving 10 bases unmatched. Germline CDR1 LGHDT, CDR2 YNNKEL (reference sequence). As DNA, the CDR3 is TGTGCCAGCAGCCCCTCGGGGACTAGGGGGGACGAGCAGTACTTC. Its translation: CASSPSGTRGDEQYF.

The V gene is TRBV7-2, the J gene TRBJ2-3; 12 positions agree with TRBD2. V lost 0 bases and J lost 4; bases outside the gene matches: 5. CDR1 is SGHTA, CDR2 FQGNSA, per germline. The CDR3 contains 17 residues. The chain's CDR3 is CASSLAPTSGSSDTQYF. The CDR3 nucleotides are TGTGCCAGCAGCTTAGCGCCGACTAGCGGGAGCTCAGATACGCAGTATTTT.

The J gene is TRBJ1-2, the V gene TRBV7-2; maybe TRBD1 (6 bases). V was clipped by 3 bases and J by 2 bases, with 10 bases between them. Germline CDR1 reads SGHTA; CDR2 reads FQGNSA. CDR3 length equals 14 residues. The CDR3: CASSLAGVNYGYTF. For the CDR3, the DNA is TGTGCCAGCAGCTTGGCAGGGGTGAACTATGGCTACACCTTC.

CDR3: CASSPGGTSSTDTQYF. The CDR3 coding sequence is TGTGCCAGCAGCCCAGGGGGGACTTCTAGCACAGATACGCAGTATTTT. The J gene is TRBJ2-3, the V gene TRBV9; maybe TRBD1 (7 bases). CDR1 SGDLS and CDR2 YYNGEE come from the germline V gene. V gave up 4 bases and J gave up 0 bases, with 15 bases separating them. The CDR3 covers 16 residues. Together with reference TRBV9 and TRBJ2-3, the CDR3 gives the full variable domain: DSGVTQTPKHLITATGQRVTLRCSPRSGDLSVYWYQQSLDQGLQFLIQYYNGEERAKGNILERFSAQQFPDLHSELNLSSLELGDSALYFCASSPGGTSSTDTQYFGPGTRLTVL.

The V and J genes are TRBV28 and TRBJ2-2, with a tentative D call TRBD2 (6 bases). CDR1 is MDHEN and CDR2 is SYDVKM in the germline V gene. This CDR3 spans 15 amino acids. The V end was cut by 8 bases, the J end by 2 bases, with 15 bases between. The CDR3: CASGPAAGNTGELFF. The CDR3 DNA is TGTGCCAGCGGACCCGCAGCGGGCAACACCGGGGAGCTGTTTTTT.

By share, this clone counts as medium-sized. This chain uses TRBV28 with TRBJ2-1, with TRBD2 as a possible D gene (6 bases). Per germline, CDR1 MDHEN and CDR2 SYDVKM. Trimming removed 4 bases at V and 10 bases at J, with 17 bases between. The CDR3 contains 14 residues. CDR3 sequence: CASSSSGGKDEQFF. CDR3 in DNA: TGTGCCAGCAGTTCGAGCGGCGGGAAGGACGAGCAGTTCTTC.

The chain couples TRBV28 to TRBJ2-1; 10 nucleotides match TRBD1. Germline V lookup: CDR1 MDHEN, CDR2 SYDVKM. This CDR3 has 14 residues. With 6 bases clipped from V and 8 bases from J, the junction kept 7 bases outside the gene matches. CDR3 region: CASSGTGAGDEQFF. In DNA, the CDR3 is TGTGCCAGCAGCGGGACAGGGGCGGGCGATGAGCAGTTCTTC.

The chain joins TRBV2 to TRBJ2-1, with D possibly matching TRBD1 (6 bases). The CDR3 contains 15 residues. V was shortened by 7 bases and J by 4 bases, with 17 bases between the two germline ends. Germline CDR1 SNHLY, CDR2 FYNNEI. In DNA form, the CDR3 reads TGTGCCAGCATGCCGAATGGACAGATGTACAATGAGCAGTTCTTC. It translates to CASMPNGQMYNEQFF.

This clone was seen a handful of times. The V call is TRBV28, the J call TRBJ1-2; 8 bases map to TRBD1. The J segment lost 4 bases and the V segment lost 4 bases, leaving 17 bases of the junction unmatched. The CDR3 extends over 18 amino acids. Per the germline V gene, CDR1 is MDHEN and CDR2 is SYDVKM. The CDR3: CASSWGPGTGSLSYGYTF. The CDR3 DNA is TGTGCCAGCAGTTGGGGCCCCGGGACAGGATCCTTGTCCTATGGCTACACCTTC.

The chain has TRBV3-1 (or the pseudogene TRBV3-2) and TRBJ1-3, with TRBD1 matching over 8 bases. CDR1 and CDR2 from the germline V gene are LGHDT and YNNKEL (reference sequence). V shed 4 bases, J shed 4 bases, and the junction held 6 bases outside the gene matches. The CDR3 covers 15 residues. The CDR3: CASSLQGARGNTIYF. CDR3 DNA: TGTGCCAGCAGCCTCCAGGGGGCAAGAGGAAACACCATATATTTT.

The V and J genes are TRBV5-4 and TRBJ1-2; D gene unclear. The CDR3 totals 15 residues. The ends were cut back, 0 bases at V and 6 bases at J, with 15 bases in the middle. CDR1 SGHNT and CDR2 YYREEE come from the germline V gene (reference sequence). CDR3 bases: TGTGCCAGCAGCTTGGCCACGGGAGAGGGCAATGGCTACACCTTC. Its protein is CASSLATGEGNGYTF.

CDR3 sequence: CASSLQTGSANTGELFF. CDR3 sequence (DNA): TGCGCCAGCAGCCTACAGACAGGCTCCGCGAACACCGGGGAGCTGTTTTTT. V usage is TRBV5-1 and J usage is TRBJ2-2, with D tentatively TRBD1 (6 bases). The CDR3 has 17 amino acids. V was clipped by 4 bases and J by 0 bases, with 16 bases between them. Germline V gene sequence: CDR1 SGHRS, CDR2 YFSETQ.

This chain joins TRBV2 and TRBJ2-1; 10 bases line up with TRBD2. After removal of 6 bases from V and 3 bases from J, the junction contained 8 bases not matched to a gene. Germline V CDR1 and CDR2: SNHLY, FYNNEI. The CDR3 is 16 residues long. CDR3 sequence (DNA): TGTGCCAGCAGGGAACTAGCGGGAAGGGTCTACAATGAGCAGTTCTTC. Translated, it gives CASRELAGRVYNEQFF.

This clone was seen only a few times. The V and J genes are TRBV19 and TRBJ2-2; TRBD2 matches at 11 bases. The CDR3 extends over 15 amino acids. The trim removed 6 bases at V and 8 bases at J, leaving 8 bases unmatched. From germline, CDR1 is LNHDA and CDR2 SQIVND (reference sequence). CDR3 region: CASRKGLAAGGELFF. As DNA, the CDR3 is TGTGCCAGTAGAAAGGGACTAGCGGCCGGTGGGGAGCTGTTTTTT.

The J gene is TRBJ1-2, the V gene TRBV6-5; D is unclear. Trimming cost V 5 bases and J 4 bases, with 11 bases left between them. The germline gives CDR1 MNHEY, CDR2 SVGAGI. The CDR3 loop spans 13 amino acids. This CDR3 reads CASSLGLPYGYTF. The CDR3 coding sequence is TGTGCCAGCAGTCTCGGACTGCCCTATGGCTACACCTTC.

The chain recombines TRBV25-1 with TRBJ1-5; TRBD1 is a possible D gene (5 bases). Trimming shortened V by 2 bases and J by 3 bases, and 11 bases separated the two germline ends. This CDR3 contains 15 residues. Germline CDR1 is MGHDK and CDR2 is SYGVNS. The CDR3 DNA follows: TGTGCCAGCAGTGAAGGCGGGACTCTCAATCAGCCCCAGCATTTT. Its translation: CASSEGGTLNQPQHF.

This chain joins TRBV5-1 and TRBJ2-3; 13 bases align to TRBD2. Looked up from germline, CDR1 is SGHRS and CDR2 is YFSETQ. This CDR3 region has 19 residues. V lost 4 bases to trimming and J lost 2 bases; unmatched junction nucleotides: 13. The CDR3 region has the DNA TGCGCCAGCAGCGGACGGACTAGCGGGGGAGCCTATCCCACAGATACGCAGTATTTT. It specifies CASSGRTSGGAYPTDTQYF.

The chain links TRBV19 to TRBJ1-2, with a tentative D call TRBD1 (6 bases). Germline V CDR1 and CDR2: LNHDA, SQIVND (reference sequence). This CDR3 spans 15 amino acids. Trimming removed 2 bases from V and 5 bases from J, with 15 bases in between. The CDR3 sequence: CASSIPDRKMYGYTF. The CDR3 DNA reads TGTGCCAGTAGTATACCCGACAGGAAGATGTATGGCTACACCTTC.

This chain connects TRBV6-4 to TRBJ2-1; 10 bases align to TRBD2. This CDR3 contains 14 residues. Germline assignment: CDR1 MRHNA and CDR2 SNTAGT. Trimming took 5 bases from V and 6 from J; bases not matched to a gene: 4. In DNA form, the CDR3 reads TGTGCCAGCAGTCCAAGCGGGAGGGCCAATGAGCAGTTCTTC. Amino acids: CASSPSGRANEQFF.